The 19 T cell receptor beta chains presented below share a single source sample, sequenced in a study of T cell repertoires in cytomegalovirus infection. TCRdb used MiXCR to reprocess the reads, holding one entry per CDR3 protein. The table has 170,000 or so distinct CDR3 sequences, over 13% seen once. The sample consisted of PBMCs. These receptors all come from a human donor in good health (CMV status not recorded). Some clones in this sample may be carry-over from other donors' samples.

V and J are TRBV10-3 and TRBJ2-5; D might be TRBD2 (6 bases). Trimming removed 10 bases at V and 4 bases at J, with 16 bases between. Germline V lookup: CDR1 ENHRY, CDR2 SYGVKD. The CDR3 contains 13 residues. CDR3: CATGDGSLETQYF. CDR3 bases: TGTGCCACCGGGGACGGGAGTTTAGAGACCCAGTACTTC.

This clonotype was seen repeatedly, ten times or more. The chain has TRBV28 and TRBJ1-6; D possibly corresponds to TRBD1 (5 bases). The length of the CDR3 is 12 residues. V was cut by 7 bases and J by 7 bases, with 8 bases left in between. CDR1 MDHEN and CDR2 SYDVKM come from the germline V gene. The CDR3 DNA reads TGTGCCAGCATGGGGGAGAATTCACCCCTCCACTTT. Its translation is CASMGENSPLHF.

V is TRBV29-1 and J is TRBJ2-4, with D unresolved. CDR3 size: 14 residues. Trimming left V 3 bases short and J 0 bases short, with 9 bases between. Germline values: CDR1 SQVTM, CDR2 ANQGSEA. CDR3 residues: CSVELKLAKNIQYF. As DNA, the CDR3 is TGCAGCGTTGAGCTGAAACTAGCCAAAAACATTCAGTACTTC.

The chain joins TRBV12-3 or TRBV12-4 to TRBJ2-1; 14 nucleotides agree with TRBD2. The CDR3 length is 17 residues. V was pared by 6 bases and J by 7 bases, with 11 bases of the junction left unmatched. The CDR3 nucleotides are TGTGCCAGCAGGACGACTAGCGGGAGGGGGCCTTCGAATGAGCAGTTCTTC. Translated, it gives CASRTTSGRGPSNEQFF.

This clonotype has a count of ten or more. The V gene is TRBV20-1, the J gene TRBJ2-7, with 10 bases lining up with TRBD2. The CDR3 is made up of 15 amino acids. Germline CDR1 DFQATT, CDR2 SNEGSKA (reference sequence). V was pared by 0 bases and J by 6 bases, with 8 bases of the junction left unmatched. CDR3 sequence reads: CSARDPQRGGREQYF. The CDR3 DNA reads as TGCAGTGCTAGAGATCCTCAGCGGGGGGGCCGCGAGCAGTACTTC.

Many counts were recorded for this clonotype. V gene TRBV7-8 combines with J gene TRBJ2-1; 9 bases are shared with TRBD2. V gave up 5 bases and J gave up 3 bases; unmatched junction bases: 5. The CDR3 runs 15 residues. Germline V lookup: CDR1 SGHVS, CDR2 FQNEAQ. The CDR3 DNA reads TGTGCCAGCAGCCAGCGGGGGGCTGGCTACAATGAGCAGTTCTTC. Its protein is CASSQRGAGYNEQFF.

This clonotype was observed many times. J is TRBJ2-3 and V is TRBV12-3 or TRBV12-4; the D gene is possibly TRBD2 (7 bases). The CDR3 runs to 15 residues. Trimming removed 6 bases at V and 2 bases at J, with 15 bases between. CDR3 protein: CASSPRGGATDTQYF. In DNA form, the CDR3 reads TGTGCCAGCAGCCCTAGGGGGGGGGCCACAGATACGCAGTATTTT.

This rearrangement joins TRBV29-1 to TRBJ1-1, with D perhaps TRBD1 (6 bases). The germline CDR1 and CDR2 sequences are SQVTM and ANQGSEA. The CDR3 extends over 15 amino acids. Trimming shortened V by 6 bases and J by 1 base, and 18 bases separated the two germline ends. The CDR3 protein is CSVLLSGTRNTEAFF. The CDR3 DNA is TGCAGCGTCCTTCTTTCCGGGACAAGGAACACTGAAGCTTTCTTT.

This clonotype was counted many times. This rearrangement joins TRBV7-2 to TRBJ2-3, with D perhaps given as TRBD1 or TRBD2 (5 bases each). CDR3 length equals 16 residues. V was shortened by 5 bases and J by 4 bases, with 19 bases between the two germline ends. Germline loops: CDR1 SGHTA, CDR2 FQGNSA. CDR3 bases: TGTGCCAGCAGCCCCCGGGACCCCCGGCTCCCAGATACGCAGTATTTT. This sequence encodes CASSPRDPRLPDTQYF.

The DNA of the CDR3 is TGCAGCGTGCTGGGGGACCTGAACACTGAAGCTTTCTTT. Encoded protein: CSVLGDLNTEAFF. The chain couples TRBV29-1 to TRBJ1-1; D perhaps matches TRBD1 (5 bases). Trimming cost V 6 bases and J 0 bases, with 11 bases left between them. CDR3 length equals 13 residues. In germline, CDR1 is SQVTM, CDR2 ANQGSEA. The complete variable domain, with remaining parts taken from reference TRBV29-1 and TRBJ1-1, reads SAVISQKPSRDICQRGTSLTIQCQVDSQVTMMFWYRQQPGQSLTLIATANQGSEATYESGFVIDKFPISRPNLTFSTLTVSNMSPEDSSIYLCSVLGDLNTEAFFGQGTRLTVV.

This clonotype was seen a handful of times. The rearrangement uses TRBV18 and TRBJ2-5, with D uncertain. CDR3 length: 12 residues. Germline CDR1 is KGHSH and CDR2 is LQKENI. V was clipped by 4 bases and J by 0 bases, with 3 bases between them. The CDR3 DNA reads TGTGCCAGCTCACAGAACCAAGAGACCCAGTACTTC. Translated, it gives CASSQNQETQYF.

This clonotype was seen many times. The V gene is TRBV7-6, the J gene TRBJ2-2; D gene uncertain. Trimming pared 2 bases from V and 2 bases from J, leaving 15 bases between. Looked up from germline, CDR1 is SGHVS and CDR2 is FNYEAQ. This CDR3 has 17 residues. CDR3 nucleotide sequence: TGTGCCAGCAGCTTAAAGTATGGCGGAAGCAACACCGGGGAGCTGTTTTTT. It yields the protein CASSLKYGGSNTGELFF.

This clonotype was picked up many times. The chain combines TRBV7-2 with TRBJ1-5; a weak D match, TRBD1 (5 bases). The CDR3 sequence is 15 residues long. From germline, CDR1 is SGHTA and CDR2 FQGNSA. The ends were cut back, 1 base at V and 3 bases at J, with 10 bases in the middle. The CDR3 nucleotides are TGTGCCAGCAGCTTAGTTCAGGGACCCAATCAGCCCCAGCATTTT. It codes for CASSLVQGPNQPQHF.

This clonotype was detected a few times. The chain is built from TRBV7-2 and TRBJ2-7; 7 bases are a match to TRBD1. In germline, CDR1 is SGHTA, CDR2 FQGNSA. J gave up 2 bases and V 6 bases, and 4 bases lay outside the gene matches. CDR3 size: 13 residues. The CDR3 reads CASSHRGTYEQYF. The CDR3 coding sequence is TGTGCCAGCAGTCACAGGGGCACCTACGAGCAGTACTTC.

The chain has TRBV10-3 and TRBJ1-1; 7 bases match TRBD1. The germline gives CDR1 ENHRY, CDR2 SYGVKD. Trimming took 7 bases from V and 5 from J; bases not matched to a gene: 19. The CDR3 spans 17 residues. CDR3 coding DNA: TGTGCCATCACTGCTCGGCAGGGGGAGGCTGCGAGAACTGAAGCTTTCTTT. Its translation: CAITARQGEAARTEAFF.

This clonotype was counted only a few times. The J gene is TRBJ2-7, the V gene TRBV5-1, with TRBD1 identical over 10 bases. J gave up 3 bases and V 6 bases, and 15 bases lay outside the gene matches. The CDR3 has 17 amino acids. Germline V gene sequence: CDR1 SGHRS, CDR2 YFSETQ. CDR3 region: CASTDRDRGNKIYEQYF. Written as DNA, the CDR3 is TGCGCCAGCACCGACCGGGACAGGGGCAACAAAATCTACGAGCAGTACTTC.

This chain uses TRBV7-9 with TRBJ1-2; a weak D match, TRBD1 (5 bases). Germline CDR1 and CDR2: SEHNR and FQNEAQ (reference sequence). Deletions cut 5 bases from V and 3 bases from J, with 10 bases between. CDR3 length equals 13 residues. CDR3 DNA: TGTGCCAGCAGCGCCCGGGGCCACTATGGCTACACCTTC. Translating gives CASSARGHYGYTF.

This clonotype was observed at least ten times. The V call is TRBV12-3 or TRBV12-4, the J call TRBJ2-5; D might be TRBD1 (7 bases). V was pared by 4 bases and J by 2 bases, with 11 bases between. This CDR3 is built from 14 residues. The chain's CDR3 is CASSSGGRQETQYF. CDR3 nucleotides: TGTGCCAGCAGTTCAGGGGGGAGGCAAGAGACCCAGTACTTC.

This clonotype was observed many times. This chain links TRBV7-2 with TRBJ1-2; 7 bases agree with TRBD1. CDR1 and CDR2 from the germline V gene are SGHTA and FQGNSA. The CDR3 loop spans 17 amino acids. Trimming at V came to 7 bases and at J to 4 bases, leaving 18 bases not matched to a gene. Written as DNA, the CDR3 is TGTGCCAGCAACCCCAGGGGGGAATACAGGGAGCCCTATGGCTACACCTTC. It translates to CASNPRGEYREPYGYTF.